This entry concerns a single T cell receptor (beta chain). Its target is not known. A much more abundant neighbour one base away suggests this may be a read error. This record belongs to a study of early T cells in non-severe SARS-CoV-2 infection. Study summary: Sequencing of unsorted whole blood was done on bulk RNA, leaving chains unpaired. General observations from the study: VDJdb matching favored anti-spike CD8 responses, missing private and CD4 specificities.

CDR3 length equals 15 residues. The V end was cut by 10 bases, the J end by 2 bases, with 21 bases between. The germline gives CDR1 SGHNT, CDR2 YENEEA. Each cDNA molecule carried a unique molecular identifier. TCRdb re-called the 5' RACE reads with MiXCR, one entry per CDR3 protein. In the table there are about 58,000 distinct CDR3 sequences, about 13% of which are singletons. What was sequenced was whole blood. The sequence was collected from an adult who was a healthcare worker with PCR-confirmed SARS-CoV-2 infection or an uninfected control (not recorded which). This chain connects TRBV11-3 to TRBJ2-7; D remains unclear. The CDR3 spells CANKTGDPSTYEQYF. CDR3 nucleotide sequence: TGTGCCAACAAAACGGGCGATCCGAGTACCTACGAGCAGTACTTC. Full variable domain (missing parts from reference TRBV11-3 and TRBJ2-7): EAGVVQSPRYKIIEKKQPVAFWCNPISGHNTLYWYLQNLGQGPELLIRYENEEAVDDSQLPKDRFSAERLKGVDSTLKIQPAELGDSAVYLCANKTGDPSTYEQYFGPGTRLTVT.